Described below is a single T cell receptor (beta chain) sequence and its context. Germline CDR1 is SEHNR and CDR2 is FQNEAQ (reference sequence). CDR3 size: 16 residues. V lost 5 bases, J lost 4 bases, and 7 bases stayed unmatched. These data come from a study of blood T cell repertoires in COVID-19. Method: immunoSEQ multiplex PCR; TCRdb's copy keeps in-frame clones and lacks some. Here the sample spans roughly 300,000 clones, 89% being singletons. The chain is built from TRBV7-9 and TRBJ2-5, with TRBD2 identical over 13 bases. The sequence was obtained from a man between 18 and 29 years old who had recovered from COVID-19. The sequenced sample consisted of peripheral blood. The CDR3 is CASSNQLAGGLETQYF. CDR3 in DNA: TGTGCCAGCAGCAACCAACTAGCGGGGGGGCTAGAGACCCAGTACTTC.